A selection of T cell receptor beta chains follows, all from one sample in a study of CD8 T cells in Susac syndrome. MiXCR was run by TCRdb on the immunoSEQ multiplex PCR reads, yielding one entry per CDR3 protein. The data show under 200,000 distinct CDR3 sequences, over 75% seen once. Sequenced input: CD4+ T cells from PBMCs. The receptors stem from a human donor with Susac syndrome. The CDR3 runs from the conserved cysteine through the conserved F or W. A D gene is named only where the DNA matches it firmly. Not every row has a clone size; where given, it reads once, few, many or a size class.

V gene,J gene,D gene,clone size,CDR3 protein,CDR3 DNA
TRBV6-5,TRBJ2-3,-,-,CASSQTYGGNTQYF,TGTGCCAGCAGCCAAACGTATGGGGGGAATACGCAGTATTTT
TRBV10-3,TRBJ2-5,TRBD2,-,CAISVARGGETQYF,TGTGCCATCAGTGTGGCTCGGGGGGGAGAGACCCAGTACTTC
TRBV12-3/TRBV12-4,TRBJ2-7,TRBD1,-,CASSRTGEQNEQYF,TGTGCCAGCAGTCGTACAGGGGAGCAAAACGAGCAGTACTTC
TRBV7-2,TRBJ2-3,-,-,CASSLWDTDTQYF,TGTGCCAGCAGCTTATGGGACACAGATACGCAGTATTTT
TRBV29-1,TRBJ2-1,-,-,CSVDTSSNEQFF,TGCAGCGTGGATACTAGTTCCAATGAGCAGTTCTTC
TRBV10-3,TRBJ2-1,-,-,CAISEFLALNNEQFF,TGTGCCATCAGTGAGTTTCTAGCGCTTAACAATGAGCAGTTCTTC
TRBV11-2,TRBJ2-1,-,-,CASSLVGVHNEQFF,TGTGCCAGCAGCTTAGTGGGGGTCCACAATGAGCAGTTCTTC
TRBV7-6,TRBJ1-3,-,-,CASSSGGGVGNTIYF,TGTGCCAGCAGCTCGGGGGGTGGAGTTGGAAACACCATATATTTT
TRBV20-1,TRBJ2-1,-,once,CSARDSLSRAMSSNEQFF,TGCAGTGCTAGAGATTCCCTCTCTAGAGCTATGAGTTCCAATGAGCAGTTCTTC
TRBV10-3,TRBJ1-2,TRBD1,-,CAISHNHGQAYGYTF,TGTGCCATCAGCCATAATCACGGACAGGCCTATGGCTACACCTTC
TRBV30,TRBJ2-5,TRBD2,-,CAWRHSGAVGETQYF,TGTGCCTGGAGACATAGCGGGGCAGTTGGAGAGACCCAGTACTTC
TRBV27,TRBJ2-5,-,-,CASSLRGTQYF,TGTGCCAGCAGTTTACGTGGGACCCAGTACTTC
TRBV2,TRBJ2-3,-,-,CASSERQGRTDTQYF,TGTGCCAGCAGTGAAAGGCAGGGACGCACAGATACGCAGTATTTT
TRBV7-3,TRBJ2-7,TRBD2,-,CASTGGAYEQYF,TGTGCCAGCACCGGGGGGGCCTACGAGCAGTACTTC